Each of the 29 T cell receptor beta chains below was sequenced from the same sample in a study of technical replicates of blood from several donors. Method: immunoSEQ multiplex PCR; TCRdb's copy keeps in-frame clones and lacks some. The table shows 100,000 or so clones, with under 96% occurring only once. The sequenced sample consisted of T cells isolated from PBMCs. These TCRs come from a human donor in good health.

The chain recombines TRBV2 with TRBJ1-5, with D perhaps TRBD1 (5 bases). V was cut by 5 bases and J by 6 bases, with 11 bases left in between. This CDR3 has 13 residues. Germline loops: CDR1 SNHLY, CDR2 FYNNEI. CDR3 residues: CASSSRGSQPQHF. The CDR3 bases are TGTGCCAGCAGTTCAAGGGGTTCTCAGCCCCAGCATTTT. The full variable domain, rest sourced from reference TRBV2 and TRBJ1-5, is EPEVTQTPSHQVTQMGQEVILRCVPISNHLYFYWYRQILGQKVEFLVSFYNNEISEKSEIFDDQFSVERPDGSNFTLKIRSTKLEDSAMYFCASSSRGSQPQHFGDGTRLSIL.

This rearrangement joins TRBV30 to TRBJ2-1, with TRBD2 identical over 10 bases. V was pared by 7 bases and J by 6 bases, with 6 bases of the junction left unmatched. CDR1 GTSNPN and CDR2 SVGIG come from the germline V gene (reference sequence). This CDR3 has 13 amino acids. The CDR3 is CALSGGAANEQFF. CDR3 nucleotides: TGTGCCTTGAGCGGGGGGGCCGCCAATGAGCAGTTCTTC.

The chain recombines TRBV27 with TRBJ1-1; D gene uncertain. The CDR3 runs to 15 residues. V lost 2 bases to trimming and J lost 0 bases, with 10 bases between them. The germline V gene encodes CDR1 MNHEY and CDR2 SMNVEV (reference sequence). The CDR3 nucleotides read TGTGCCAGCAGTTTAAGCGTCGAGATGAACACTGAAGCTTTCTTT. Protein: CASSLSVEMNTEAFF.

V gene TRBV6-5 combines with J gene TRBJ1-3; D not resolved. Germline V gives CDR1 MNHEY, CDR2 SVGAGI. V was pared by 7 bases and J by 0 bases, with 13 bases between. The CDR3 loop spans 15 amino acids. The CDR3: CASIAGSVSGNTIYF. The CDR3 DNA reads TGTGCCAGCATCGCCGGGAGCGTCTCTGGAAACACCATATATTTT.

This sequence joins TRBV2 and TRBJ2-5; D may be TRBD2 (6 bases). This CDR3 has 16 residues. The germline CDR1 and CDR2 sequences are SNHLY and FYNNEI. Trimming pared 6 bases from V and 4 bases from J, leaving 21 bases between. Here the CDR3 reads CASSSRGAERGETQYF. In DNA form, the CDR3 reads TGTGCCAGCAGCAGTCGCGGGGCGGAGAGGGGAGAGACCCAGTACTTC.

This clone was observed a single time. J is TRBJ1-5 and V is TRBV18, with D uncertain. The V gene's germline CDR1 is KGHSH and CDR2 LQKENI. V was cut by 1 base and J by 2 bases, with 12 bases left in between. This CDR3 contains 16 residues. The CDR3 reads CASSPREAAGNQPQHF. The DNA for the CDR3 is TGTGCCAGCTCACCACGGGAGGCGGCCGGCAATCAGCCCCAGCATTTT.

This chain connects TRBV2 to TRBJ1-3, with D uncertain. Deletions cut 7 bases from V and 0 bases from J, with 10 bases between. CDR1 SNHLY and CDR2 FYNNEI come from the germline V gene. This CDR3 comprises 14 residues. The chain's CDR3 is CASTPWSSGNTIYF. DNA of the CDR3: TGTGCCAGCACTCCTTGGAGCTCTGGAAACACCATATATTTT. Using reference TRBV2 and TRBJ1-3 for the parts outside the CDR3, the full variable domain is EPEVTQTPSHQVTQMGQEVILRCVPISNHLYFYWYRQILGQKVEFLVSFYNNEISEKSEIFDDQFSVERPDGSNFTLKIRSTKLEDSAMYFCASTPWSSGNTIYFGEGSWLTVV.

The chain employs TRBV7-2 and TRBJ1-3; 7 bases agree with TRBD1. CDR3 length: 16 residues. Germline CDR1 SGHTA, CDR2 FQGNSA. Trimming at V came to 4 bases and at J to 3 bases, leaving 9 bases not matched to a gene. The chain's CDR3 is CASSWEGGAYGNTIYF. CDR3 DNA: TGTGCCAGCAGCTGGGAAGGGGGCGCGTATGGAAACACCATATATTTT.

This clone was found once. CDR3 bases: TGTGCCAGCAGCCTCTCCCCTGCCTACGAGCAGTACTTC. Translating it yields CASSLSPAYEQYF. V is TRBV28 and J is TRBJ2-7; D unresolved. This CDR3 spans 13 amino acids. Trimming removed 6 bases from V and 2 bases from J, with 11 bases in between. Germline CDR1 MDHEN, CDR2 SYDVKM.

This chain joins TRBV9 and TRBJ2-1; a possible D gene is TRBD1 (5 bases). V dropped 2 bases and J dropped 10 bases, with 7 bases sitting between them. Per the germline V gene, CDR1 is SGDLS and CDR2 is YYNGEE. This CDR3 contains 11 residues. In DNA, the CDR3 is TGTGCCAGCAGCGTGAACAGGGAGCAGTTCTTC. This encodes CASSVNREQFF.

A single count supports this clone. The V call is TRBV21-1, the J call TRBJ1-1; TRBD1 reflects the table's D call only, with no check against the DNA. TRBV21-1 is designated a pseudogene. There are 14 residues in the CDR3. CDR3 sequence reads: CASSRGRTPGEAFF. The CDR3 bases are TGTGCCAGCAGCAGGGGGCGTACGCCGGGTGAAGCTTTCTTT.

This chain joins TRBV7-8 and TRBJ2-7; D is perhaps TRBD2 (6 bases). From germline, CDR1 is SGHVS and CDR2 FQNEAQ. The CDR3 consists of 16 residues. V shed 5 bases and J shed 3 bases, with 20 bases lying between them. The CDR3 DNA is TGTGCCAGCAGCCCCAGGAGGGAGGCGACTCACTACGAGCAGTACTTC. This sequence encodes CASSPRREATHYEQYF.

The rearrangement joins TRBV28 to TRBJ2-7; 13 positions match TRBD2. The CDR3 consists of 13 residues. With V trimmed by 6 bases and J by 8 bases, 4 bases remained unmatched. CDR1 is MDHEN and CDR2 is SYDVKM in the germline V gene. CDR3 sequence: CASRLAGGVQQYF. The CDR3 DNA follows: TGTGCCAGCAGACTAGCGGGAGGGGTACAGCAGTACTTC.

This clone was recorded once. The chain links TRBV11-2 to TRBJ2-7, with D maybe TRBD2 (7 bases). Germline V gene lookup returns CDR1 SGHAT and CDR2 FQNNGV. The CDR3 runs to 15 residues. V was clipped by 4 bases and J by 2 bases, with 15 bases between them. The CDR3 protein is CASSSGGGPTYEQYF. The CDR3 DNA reads as TGTGCCAGCAGCTCAGGCGGGGGCCCCACCTACGAGCAGTACTTC.

The chain uses TRBV27 and TRBJ2-3; 7 bases line up with TRBD1. From germline, CDR1 is MNHEY and CDR2 SMNVEV (reference sequence). The CDR3 extends over 14 amino acids. Trimming cost V 3 bases and J 2 bases; bases outside gene matches: 2. CDR3 DNA: TGTGCCAGCAGTTTGGGGACAGCCACAGATACGCAGTATTTT. Its protein product is CASSLGTATDTQYF.

The chain employs TRBV10-2 and TRBJ2-5; 8 nucleotides align to TRBD2. The CDR3 spans 17 residues. Looked up from germline, CDR1 is WSHSY and CDR2 is SAAADI. After removal of 6 bases from V and 4 bases from J, the junction contained 16 bases not matched to a gene. The CDR3 coding sequence is TGCGCCAGCAGGGGTGGGAGCGGGGGACAACTGAGAGAGACCCAGTACTTC. Protein sequence: CASRGGSGGQLRETQYF.

The chain joins TRBV21-1 to TRBJ1-4; TRBD1, the D gene given by the table, was not confirmed from the DNA. TRBV21-1 corresponds to a pseudogene. The CDR3 has 16 residues. The CDR3 DNA reads TGTGCCAGCAGCATGACAGGGACATCAACTAATGAAAAACTGTTTTTT. Translated, it gives CASSMTGTSTNEKLFF.

DNA for the CDR3: TGTGCCAGCACCCGACGGGAAGAAGAGACCCAGTACTTC. Encoded protein: CASTRREEETQYF. The rearrangement links TRBV2 to TRBJ2-5; D perhaps matches TRBD2 (5 bases). The ends were cut back, 7 bases at V and 3 bases at J, with 12 bases in the middle. From germline, CDR1 is SNHLY and CDR2 FYNNEI. The CDR3 loop spans 13 amino acids.

The V and J genes are TRBV27 and TRBJ2-1, with 10 bases identical to TRBD2. The CDR3 extends over 16 amino acids. The germline CDR1 and CDR2 sequences are MNHEY and SMNVEV (reference sequence). J gave up 6 bases and V 5 bases, and 10 bases lay outside the gene matches. DNA of the CDR3: TGTGCCAGCAGTCCACACTCGGGACTAGCGATCAATGAGCAGTTCTTC. The encoded protein is CASSPHSGLAINEQFF.

This chain uses TRBV27 with TRBJ1-1; D perhaps matches TRBD1 (6 bases). V was clipped by 6 bases and J by 0 bases, with 17 bases between them. Germline CDR1 and CDR2: MNHEY and SMNVEV (reference sequence). The CDR3 has 16 residues. CDR3 amino acids: CASRPRTEHMNTEAFF. The CDR3 DNA reads TGTGCCAGCAGACCAAGGACAGAACACATGAACACTGAAGCTTTCTTT.

The chain couples TRBV28 to TRBJ1-4; perhaps TRBD1 as D (6 bases). The V and J ends lost 6 bases and 7 bases respectively, with 21 bases between them. CDR1 and CDR2 from the germline V gene are MDHEN and SYDVKM. The CDR3 sequence is 16 residues long. CDR3 amino acids: CASSSTYRERGEKLFF. DNA of the CDR3: TGTGCCAGCAGCAGCACTTACAGGGAAAGGGGTGAAAAACTGTTTTTT.

J is TRBJ2-3 and V is TRBV29-1; possibly TRBD1 for D (5 bases). V lost 5 bases and J lost 4, with 16 bases in between. CDR1 and CDR2 (germline): SQVTM, ANQGSEA. This CDR3 is 14 amino acids long. The CDR3 reads CSVMFMGLADTQYF. DNA of the CDR3: TGCAGCGTTATGTTCATGGGGCTCGCAGATACGCAGTATTTT.

The chain carries TRBV4-2 and TRBJ2-5; tentatively, D is TRBD2 (5 bases). Germline lookup yields CDR1 LGHNA and CDR2 YNFKEQ. Trimming cost V 2 bases and J 1 base, with 17 bases left between them. CDR3 length equals 17 residues. The CDR3 is CASSQNPTLALQETQYF. CDR3 sequence (DNA): TGTGCCAGCAGCCAAAATCCCACCCTAGCCCTCCAAGAGACCCAGTACTTC.

This clone was detected only once. This chain links TRBV10-1 with TRBJ2-5; 7 nucleotides match TRBD1. The germline gives CDR1 WNHNN, CDR2 SYGVQD (reference sequence). J gave up 6 bases and V 3 bases, and 13 bases lay outside the gene matches. The length of the CDR3 is 16 residues. CDR3 sequence (DNA): TGCGCCAGCAGTGATCGGGATAAGGGGGCGCTGAAGACCCAGTACTTC. Amino acids: CASSDRDKGALKTQYF.

V gene TRBV27 combines with J gene TRBJ1-2; 7 positions match TRBD1. The CDR3 totals 14 residues. With V trimmed by 2 bases and J by 3 bases, 3 bases remained unmatched. Germline loops: CDR1 MNHEY, CDR2 SMNVEV (reference sequence). DNA of the CDR3: TGTGCCAGCAGTTTACTCGGGACAGACTATGGCTACACCTTC. Encoded protein: CASSLLGTDYGYTF.

V gene TRBV7-9 combines with J gene TRBJ1-5, with D perhaps TRBD1 (6 bases). This CDR3 comprises 15 residues. CDR1 and CDR2 from the germline V gene are SEHNR and FQNEAQ (reference sequence). V was clipped by 3 bases and J by 2 bases, with 11 bases between them. CDR3 protein: CASSFGQSRNQPQHF. CDR3 bases: TGTGCCAGCAGCTTCGGACAGTCGCGCAATCAGCCCCAGCATTTT.

This chain connects TRBV5-1 to TRBJ2-7; 12 nucleotides line up with TRBD2. CDR1 and CDR2 from the germline V gene are SGHRS and YFSETQ. The CDR3 is 15 residues long. Trimming cost V 4 bases and J 3 bases; bases outside gene matches: 5. The CDR3, as DNA: TGCGCCAGCAGCCCGAGGACTAGCGGGGACTACGAGCAGTACTTC. Translation gives CASSPRTSGDYEQYF.

The V and J genes are TRBV9 and TRBJ1-3; D call uncertain. The V end lost 0 bases, the J end lost 0 bases, and 7 bases lay between the germline ends. Germline assignment: CDR1 SGDLS and CDR2 YYNGEE. CDR3 size: 15 residues. The CDR3 loop is CASSVGSLSGNTIYF. CDR3 nucleotides: TGTGCCAGCAGCGTAGGTAGCCTCTCTGGAAACACCATATATTTT.

The CDR3 protein is CASSQVGFLDRALLAKNIQYF. CDR3 nucleotide sequence: TGCGCCAGCAGCCAAGTAGGATTCCTGGACAGGGCCCTATTAGCCAAAAACATTCAGTACTTC. V and J are TRBV4-1 and TRBJ2-4; 8 nucleotides align to TRBD1. Germline lookup yields CDR1 MGHRA and CDR2 YSYEKL. V gave up 1 base and J gave up 0 bases; unmatched junction bases: 17. This CDR3 region has 21 residues.